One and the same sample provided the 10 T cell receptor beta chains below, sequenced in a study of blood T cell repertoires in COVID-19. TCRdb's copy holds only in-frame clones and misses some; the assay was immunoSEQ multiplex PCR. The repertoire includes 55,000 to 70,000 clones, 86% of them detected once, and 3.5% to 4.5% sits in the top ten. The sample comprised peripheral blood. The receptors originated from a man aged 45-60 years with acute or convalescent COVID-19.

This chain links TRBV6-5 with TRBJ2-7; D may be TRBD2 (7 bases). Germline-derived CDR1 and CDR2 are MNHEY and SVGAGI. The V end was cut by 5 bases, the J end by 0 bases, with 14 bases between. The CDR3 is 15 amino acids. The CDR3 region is CASSKTGGSSYEQYF. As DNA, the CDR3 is TGTGCCAGCAGTAAAACGGGGGGCAGCTCCTACGAGCAGTACTTC.

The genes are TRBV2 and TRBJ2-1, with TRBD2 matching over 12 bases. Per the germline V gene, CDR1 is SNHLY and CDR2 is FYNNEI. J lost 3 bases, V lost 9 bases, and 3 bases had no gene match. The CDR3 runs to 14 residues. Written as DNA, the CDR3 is TGTGCCAGTATGGGACTAGCGGGCTACAATGAGCAGTTCTTC. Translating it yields CASMGLAGYNEQFF. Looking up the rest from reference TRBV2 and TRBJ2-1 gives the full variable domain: EPEVTQTPSHQVTQMGQEVILRCVPISNHLYFYWYRQILGQKVEFLVSFYNNEISEKSEIFDDQFSVERPDGSNFTLKIRSTKLEDSAMYFCASMGLAGYNEQFFGPGTRLTVL.

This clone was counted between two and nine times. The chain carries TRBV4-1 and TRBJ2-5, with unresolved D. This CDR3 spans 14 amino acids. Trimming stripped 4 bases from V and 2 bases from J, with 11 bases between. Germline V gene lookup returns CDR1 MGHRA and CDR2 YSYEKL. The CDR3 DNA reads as TGCGCCAGCAGCCCCTTCGAGGCACAAGAGACCCAGTACTTC. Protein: CASSPFEAQETQYF.

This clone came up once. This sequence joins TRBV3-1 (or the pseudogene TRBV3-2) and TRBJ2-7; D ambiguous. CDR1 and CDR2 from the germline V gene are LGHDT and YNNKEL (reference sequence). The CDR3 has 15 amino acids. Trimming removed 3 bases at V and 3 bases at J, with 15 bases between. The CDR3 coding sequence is TGTGCCAGCAGCCACCTCAGGCGCACTGGCTACGAGCAGTACTTC. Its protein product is CASSHLRRTGYEQYF.

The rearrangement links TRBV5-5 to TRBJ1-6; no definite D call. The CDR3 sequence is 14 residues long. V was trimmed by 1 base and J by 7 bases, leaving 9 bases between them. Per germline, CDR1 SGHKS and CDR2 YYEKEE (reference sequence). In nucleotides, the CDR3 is TGTGCCAGCAGCTTGCCCGGGGTCAATTCACCCCTCCACTTT. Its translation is CASSLPGVNSPLHF.

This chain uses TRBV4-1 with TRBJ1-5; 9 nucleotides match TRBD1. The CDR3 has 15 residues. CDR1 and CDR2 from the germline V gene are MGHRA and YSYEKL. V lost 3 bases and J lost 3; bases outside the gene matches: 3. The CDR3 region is CASSQGQGNNQPQHF. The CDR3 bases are TGCGCCAGCAGCCAGGGACAGGGAAACAATCAGCCCCAGCATTTT.

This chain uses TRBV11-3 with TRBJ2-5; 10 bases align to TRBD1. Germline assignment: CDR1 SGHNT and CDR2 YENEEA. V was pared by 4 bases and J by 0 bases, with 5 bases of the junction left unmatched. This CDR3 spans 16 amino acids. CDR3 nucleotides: TGTGCCAGCAGCTCTGGGACAGGGGCCTACCAAGAGACCCAGTACTTC. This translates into CASSSGTGAYQETQYF.

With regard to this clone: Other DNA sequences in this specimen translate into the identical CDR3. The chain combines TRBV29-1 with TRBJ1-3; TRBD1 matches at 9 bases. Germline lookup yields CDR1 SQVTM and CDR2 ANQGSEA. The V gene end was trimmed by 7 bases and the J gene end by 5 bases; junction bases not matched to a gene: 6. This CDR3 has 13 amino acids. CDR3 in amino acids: CSAKTGGRNTIYF. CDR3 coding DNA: TGCAGCGCGAAAACAGGGGGCAGAAACACCATATATTTT.

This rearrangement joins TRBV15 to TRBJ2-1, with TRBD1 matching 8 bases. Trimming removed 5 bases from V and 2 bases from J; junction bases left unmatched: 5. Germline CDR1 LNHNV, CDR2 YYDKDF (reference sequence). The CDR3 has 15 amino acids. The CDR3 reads CATSSRTGTYNEQFF. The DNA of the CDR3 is TGTGCCACCAGCTCCCGGACAGGGACCTACAATGAGCAGTTCTTC.

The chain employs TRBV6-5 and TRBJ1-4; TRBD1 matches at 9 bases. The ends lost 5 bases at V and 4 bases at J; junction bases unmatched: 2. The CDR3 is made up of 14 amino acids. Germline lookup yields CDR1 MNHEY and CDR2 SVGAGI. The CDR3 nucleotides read TGTGCCAGCAGTACGGGACAGGGTAATGAAAAACTGTTTTTT. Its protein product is CASSTGQGNEKLFF.